This is a list of T cell receptor beta chains from one sample in a study of T cell repertoires in cytomegalovirus infection. For these TCRs, the target antigens are not known. TCRdb reanalysed the reads using MiXCR and keeps one entry per CDR3 protein. This table holds approximately 990,000 distinct CDR3 sequences, about 33% found once. Sequenced here: cultured CD8+ T cells from PBMCs, sampled from culture after CMV antigen stimulation. These receptors originate from a human donor in good health (CMV status not recorded). Some clones in this sample may be carry-over from other donors' samples. Both conserved end residues are part of each CDR3. D genes are given only for firm matches. Clone size is stated in some rows and not others, as once, few, many or a class when expanded.

DNA	CDR3	length	V	J	D	size
TGTGCCATCAGTGAGTCGACAGGGGGCTATGGCTACACCTTC	CAISESTGGYGYTF	14	TRBV10-3	TRBJ1-2	TRBD1	few
TGTGCCAGCAGCCCCGGACCGAATTCTAACTATGGCTACACCTTC	CASSPGPNSNYGYTF	15	TRBV13	TRBJ1-2	.	.
TGTGCCAGCAGTTTTGGCAGGGGGATCGATGAGCAGTTCTTC	CASSFGRGIDEQFF	14	TRBV27	TRBJ2-1	TRBD1	.
TGCAGTGCTGCCTACGTGCATTATGCTGAGTCGTACAGCTATGGCTACACCTTC	CSAAYVHYAESYSYGYTF	18	TRBV20-1	TRBJ1-2	.	.
TGTGCCAGCAGCCAAGGAGGGGAAGCCTACTCTGGGGCCAACGTCCTGACTTTC	CASSQGGEAYSGANVLTF	18	TRBV4-2	TRBJ2-6	.	few
TGTGCCAGCAGTTACTCAGGGGAGGGTTACACCGGGGAGCTGTTTTTT	CASSYSGEGYTGELFF	16	TRBV6-5	TRBJ2-2	TRBD2	.
TGCGCCAGCAGTCTTAGGCAGATGGAGGCTAATGAAAAACTGTTTTTT	CASSLRQMEANEKLFF	16	TRBV4-1	TRBJ1-4	.	.
TGTGCCAGCAGCTTAGAAATAGGGACCTACAATGAGCAGTTCTTC	CASSLEIGTYNEQFF	15	TRBV7-2	TRBJ2-1	.	few
TGCAGCGTTGACGACGGGTATGGCTACACCTTC	CSVDDGYGYTF	11	TRBV29-1	TRBJ1-2	.	.
TGTGCCAGCAGCTTGGCCCGGACAGGGGGCAGAGATACGCAGTATTTT	CASSLARTGGRDTQYF	16	TRBV5-4	TRBJ2-3	TRBD1	.
TGTGCCAGCAGCGTGGCCTCCCTAAGGGAGACCCAGTACTTC	CASSVASLRETQYF	14	TRBV7-2	TRBJ2-5	.	few
TGTGCCATCAGTGGGACAGGGAGCTCCTACAATGAGCAGTTCTTC	CAISGTGSSYNEQFF	15	TRBV10-3	TRBJ2-1	TRBD1	few
TGTGCCAGCAGTGGACCGGGACAGGCCACCTACGAGCAGTACTTC	CASSGPGQATYEQYF	15	TRBV6-1	TRBJ2-7	TRBD1	.
TGTGCCAGCAGCTACCCTTCGGTGGGGGCTGGCTACACCTTC	CASSYPSVGAGYTF	14	TRBV7-9	TRBJ1-2	.	.
TGTGCCAGCAGTTTATCAGGGCCGGCTTTCTTT	CASSLSGPAFF	11	TRBV28	TRBJ1-1	.	few
TGTGCCAGCAGGGGACAGGAAAAAAACGAGCAGTACTTC	CASRGQEKNEQYF	13	TRBV6-1	TRBJ2-7	TRBD1	few
TGTGCCAACAGTTCCACTCAGGTGCCCTTTAGGGCTTTCTTT	CANSSTQVPFRAFF	14	TRBV28	TRBJ1-1	.	.
TGCGCCAGCAGCCAAGACCCGATCTTGAACTATGGCTACACCTTC	CASSQDPILNYGYTF	15	TRBV4-3	TRBJ1-2	.	few
TGTGCCAGCAGTGGGGTGAGGAGTGGGGACACTGAAGCTTTCTTT	CASSGVRSGDTEAFF	15	TRBV6-1	TRBJ1-1	.	few
TGTGCCAGCAGTGATCGTGGACGCAGATCCTCTGGAAACACCATATATTTT	CASSDRGRRSSGNTIYF	17	TRBV25-1	TRBJ1-3	.	.
TGTGCCAGCAGCTTCACAGGGGTCACCGGGGAGCTGTTTTTT	CASSFTGVTGELFF	14	TRBV5-4	TRBJ2-2	TRBD1	.
TGTGTCAGCAGCTTAGAAGTAGCCCTTAATCAGCCCCAGCATTTT	CVSSLEVALNQPQHF	15	TRBV7-8	TRBJ1-5	.	.
TGCAGTGCTAGGGCGGGGGGGTTAACAGATACGCAGTATTTT	CSARAGGLTDTQYF	14	TRBV20-1	TRBJ2-3	TRBD2	.
TGTGCCAGCAGCGCGACGTCATCTGGGGCCAACGTCCTGACTTTC	CASSATSSGANVLTF	15	TRBV7-9	TRBJ2-6	.	many
TGTGCCAGCGGGTTTGGAGATACCTACGAGCAGTACTTC	CASGFGDTYEQYF	13	TRBV27	TRBJ2-7	.	few
TGCAGTGCTAAAAGCCCGCCGGGGGAATACTATGGCTACACCTTC	CSAKSPPGEYYGYTF	15	TRBV20-1	TRBJ1-2	.	.
TGTGCCAGCAGTTTCGGGACAGGACGCGTGGCGAACTATGGCTACACCTTC	CASSFGTGRVANYGYTF	17	TRBV28	TRBJ1-2	TRBD1	.
TGTGCCAGCAGTACCCGAAAAGACAGGGGATGGTTTGGGGATACGCAGTATTTT	CASSTRKDRGWFGDTQYF	18	TRBV6-1	TRBJ2-3	TRBD1	few
TGTGCCAGTACGGCGGCAGGGTGGGGGAATGAGCAGTTCTTC	CASTAAGWGNEQFF	14	TRBV19	TRBJ2-1	.	few
TGTGCCAGCAGCAGCGAGCTTGGGCCGACTAGCGGGGGCCGTAGCACAGATACGCAGTATTTT	CASSSELGPTSGGRSTDTQYF	21	TRBV9	TRBJ2-3	TRBD2	.
TGTGCCAGCAGTTTAAATACCAGGGAAAAGTTGAACACTGAAGCTTTCTTT	CASSLNTREKLNTEAFF	17	TRBV28	TRBJ1-1	.	few
TGTGCCAGCAGTTACTGGGCAGGGGAGGGCAATGAGCAGTTCTTC	CASSYWAGEGNEQFF	15	TRBV6-2/TRBV6-3	TRBJ2-1	.	.
TGTGCCAGCAGCCCCCCGTCGGGGATGAGAAATACTGAAGCTTTCTTT	CASSPPSGMRNTEAFF	16	TRBV7-2	TRBJ1-1	.	many
TGTGCCAGCAGTTACTCGGACAGGGGCGGGGGTGGGCTGTTTTTT	CASSYSDRGGGGLFF	15	TRBV6-5	TRBJ2-2	TRBD1	few
TGTGCCAGCAGCCCACAGACAGGGTCAGAGACCCAGTACTTC	CASSPQTGSETQYF	14	TRBV7-8	TRBJ2-5	TRBD1	many
TGTGCCCAACCTCCCGGCGCCTGGGATCCTTACTCTGGAAACACCATATATTTT	CAQPPGAWDPYSGNTIYF	18	TRBV7-9	TRBJ1-3	.	.
TGTGCCAGCAGTTACACCACCCAGACAGGGTTGAACACTGAAGCTTTCTTT	CASSYTTQTGLNTEAFF	17	TRBV6-5	TRBJ1-1	TRBD1	many
TGTGCCATCAGGGAGGGGACAGAAGCAAACTATGGCTACACCTTC	CAIREGTEANYGYTF	15	TRBV10-3	TRBJ1-2	TRBD1	.
TGTGCCACCAGCAGAGACGGGGGGGGCAGGGAGCAGTTCTTC	CATSRDGGGREQFF	14	TRBV15	TRBJ2-1	TRBD2	few
TGTGCCAGCAGCTTAGTTGCGGCAGCTATTAACTATGGCTACACCTTC	CASSLVAAAINYGYTF	16	TRBV7-2	TRBJ1-2	.	many
TGTGCCAGCTTTAGCCCCCTCTCCTACAATGAGCAGTTCTTC	CASFSPLSYNEQFF	14	TRBV18	TRBJ2-1	.	.
TGTGCCAGCAGCTTATTGATCCCTAATTCACCCCTCCACTTT	CASSLLIPNSPLHF	14	TRBV6-2/TRBV6-3	TRBJ1-6	.	few
TGTGCCAGCACCATCCGGCGGGCGGGGGTATACAATGAGCAGTTCTTC	CASTIRRAGVYNEQFF	16	TRBV6-2/TRBV6-3	TRBJ2-1	TRBD2	.
TGTGCTAGTGCCCCGACAGGGGAGATCTATGGCTACACCTTC	CASAPTGEIYGYTF	14	TRBV12-5	TRBJ1-2	TRBD1	few
TGTGCCAGCAGCTTCGGATCACGGGACAGAACAACAGATACGCAGTATTTT	CASSFGSRDRTTDTQYF	17	TRBV11-3	TRBJ2-3	TRBD1	many
TGTGCCAGCAGCGGATACGGCCGGGACAGCAACCCCTACAATGAGCAGTTCTTC	CASSGYGRDSNPYNEQFF	18	TRBV7-6	TRBJ2-1	TRBD1	.
TGTGCCTCAGAGGCCCTCTCTGGAAACACCATATATTTT	CASEALSGNTIYF	13	TRBV7-6	TRBJ1-3	.	.
TGTGCCAGCAGCCCAATGGACGCGACTGAAAAACTGTTTTTT	CASSPMDATEKLFF	14	TRBV12-3/TRBV12-4	TRBJ1-4	.	.
TGTGCCAGCAGGTCCGGGGACTCCAGGGGTGGCGAGACCCAGTACTTC	CASRSGDSRGGETQYF	16	TRBV7-6	TRBJ2-5	.	few
TGCGCCAGCAGCCAAGTACCTAGGGCATCACAAGGTCAGCCCCAGCATTTT	CASSQVPRASQGQPQHF	17	TRBV4-1	TRBJ1-5	.	.
TGTGCCAGCAGTTTTGGAATTTTGCGGGATCAGCCCCAGCATTTT	CASSFGILRDQPQHF	15	TRBV12-3/TRBV12-4	TRBJ1-5	.	.
TGTGCCAGCAGTGAGGAGGGGCCACCTCAAGAGACCCAGTACTTC	CASSEEGPPQETQYF	15	TRBV2	TRBJ2-5	.	.
TGTGCCAGCCGGGACCCTGGGGTAAAAGTCTCCGGGGAGCTGTTTTTT	CASRDPGVKVSGELFF	16	TRBV7-8	TRBJ2-2	.	many